Sequencing of this T cell receptor (beta chain) was carried out in a study of type 1 regulatory T cells. Study details: T-allo10 is a Tr1-enriched, alloantigen-specific CD4 T cell product made in vitro.

This clonotype was seen ten or more times. Antigen unknown. Looked up from germline, CDR1 is DFQATT and CDR2 is SNEGSKA (reference sequence). V was clipped by 0 bases and J by 9 bases, with 20 bases between them. The CDR3 spans 15 residues. A single record per CDR3 protein comes from TCRdb applying MiXCR to the reads. The sample contains about 42,000 distinct CDR3 sequences, roughly an eighth of which appear only once. This TCR derives from a human donor in good health. The chain uses TRBV20-1 and TRBJ2-5; possibly TRBD1 or TRBD2 for D (5 bases each). The material sequenced was cultured non-Tr1 T cells, either the whole culture or a sorted T cell fraction (not recorded which). CDR3 in DNA: TGCAGTGCTAGAGAACCGGGACGGCATAGTGTCGCCCAGTACTTC. Its protein product is CSAREPGRHSVAQYF.